This T cell receptor beta chain was observed in a study of beta chain features in type 1 diabetes. Findings of the study overall: Fewer insertions but more deletions were seen at VDJ junctions in type 1 diabetes patients.

The CDR3 contains 13 residues. Trimming at V came to 8 bases and at J to 7 bases, leaving 6 bases not matched to a gene. Germline loops: CDR1 SGHNT, CDR2 YENEEA. Sorting produced populations that all topped 95% purity. As every portion of the isolated RNA was reverse transcribed, the sequencing read expressed TCRB transcripts. Some clones are missing from TCRdb's copy, which holds only in-frame ones; the method was immunoSEQ multiplex PCR. The sample has 350,000 or so clones, around 20% seen once. This clone was observed a handful of times. Its cognate antigen is unknown. This clonotype was sampled from a woman under 30 in good health. The V and J genes are TRBV11-3 and TRBJ2-2; 8 bases align to TRBD1. Source material: naive CD4+ T cells from blood. CDR3 sequence (DNA): TGTGCCAGCCGCAGGGGGCTCGGCGGGGAGCTGTTTTTT. Amino acid sequence: CASRRGLGGELFF.